These 16 T cell receptor beta chains were all obtained from the same sample, sequenced in a study of blood T cell repertoires in COVID-19. Some clones are missing from TCRdb's copy, which holds only in-frame ones; the method was immunoSEQ multiplex PCR. Of nearly 400,000 clones listed, under 90% are singletons. The sample taken for sequencing was PBMCs or T cells enriched from blood (not recorded which). Receptors were obtained from a woman aged 25 to 39 who had recovered from COVID-19.

The chain is built from TRBV30 and TRBJ1-4, with 9 bases aligning to TRBD1. With 7 bases clipped from V and 3 bases from J, the junction kept 6 bases outside the gene matches. The CDR3 is 14 amino acids. The germline V gene encodes CDR1 GTSNPN and CDR2 SVGIG (reference sequence). Here the CDR3 reads CAYVGQGSNEKLFF. The CDR3 DNA sequence: TGTGCCTACGTTGGACAGGGGTCTAATGAAAAACTGTTTTTT.

The genes are TRBV18 and TRBJ2-7, with 14 bases that match TRBD2. Trimming at V came to 3 bases and at J to 4 bases, leaving 5 bases not matched to a gene. This CDR3 is 16 amino acids long. Germline values: CDR1 KGHSH, CDR2 LQKENI. CDR3 sequence reads: CASSPGLAGVVYEQYF. The CDR3 DNA sequence: TGTGCCAGCTCACCGGGACTAGCGGGAGTAGTGTACGAGCAGTACTTC. Complete variable domain (other parts from reference TRBV18 and TRBJ2-7): NAGVMQNPRHLVRRRGQEARLRCSPMKGHSHVYWYRQLPEEGLKFMVYLQKENIIDESGMPKERFSAEFPKEGPSILRIQQVVRGDSAAYFCASSPGLAGVVYEQYFGPGTRLTVT.

The genes are TRBV29-1 and TRBJ1-1, with TRBD1 as a possible D gene (5 bases). The CDR3 covers 12 residues. Germline values: CDR1 SQVTM, CDR2 ANQGSEA. V shed 2 bases and J shed 6 bases, with 10 bases lying between them. The CDR3 spells CSVESGKAEAFF. Written as DNA, the CDR3 is TGCAGCGTTGAATCAGGGAAGGCTGAAGCTTTCTTT.

The V and J genes are TRBV5-1 and TRBJ2-3, with 7 bases matching TRBD2. Germline-derived CDR1 and CDR2 are SGHRS and YFSETQ. The CDR3 length is 15 residues. The J segment lost 8 bases and the V segment lost 0 bases, leaving 9 bases of the junction unmatched. The CDR3 protein is CASSLGSGGDVTQYF. CDR3 nucleotides: TGCGCCAGCAGCTTGGGTTCGGGAGGTGACGTTACGCAGTATTTT.

This clone was recorded only once. This rearrangement joins TRBV6-5 to TRBJ2-7; perhaps TRBD2 as D (5 bases). Germline V gives CDR1 MNHEY, CDR2 SVGAGI. Trimming cost V 6 bases and J 0 bases, with 12 bases left between them. The CDR3 is made up of 14 amino acids. The DNA of the CDR3 is TGTGCCAGCAGGAGGGCCGTGAGCTCCTACGAGCAGTACTTC. The encoded protein is CASRRAVSSYEQYF.

The chain employs TRBV29-1 and TRBJ2-7; 9 bases align to TRBD1. Per the germline V gene, CDR1 is SQVTM and CDR2 is ANQGSEA. This CDR3 is 15 amino acids long. Germline trimming cut 5 bases from V and 7 bases from J; bases unmatched to any gene: 15. The CDR3 sequence: CSVHSAGQGIEEQYF. The DNA for the CDR3 is TGCAGCGTTCACAGTGCGGGACAGGGAATAGAGGAGCAGTACTTC.

The chain joins TRBV9 to TRBJ1-3; the match to TRBD1 covers 10 bases. V was clipped by 3 bases and J by 4 bases; unmatched bases: 4. This CDR3 is built from 15 residues. Germline-derived CDR1 and CDR2 are SGDLS and YYNGEE. The CDR3 loop reads CASSAGTGVGNTIYF. CDR3 DNA sequence: TGTGCCAGCAGCGCCGGGACAGGGGTAGGAAACACCATATATTTT.

This chain uses TRBV28 with TRBJ2-1, with TRBD2 matching 9 bases. Germline CDR1 reads MDHEN; CDR2 reads SYDVKM. V dropped 0 bases and J dropped 4; count of bases not matched to a gene: 7. The CDR3 contains 17 residues. The CDR3 DNA reads TGTGCCAGCAGTTTATGGGGCGGGAGGGCAAAATACAATGAGCAGTTCTTC. This encodes CASSLWGGRAKYNEQFF.

This clone showed up just once. This sequence joins TRBV9 and TRBJ2-1; TRBD1 matches 11 bases. Trimming removed 3 bases from V and 6 bases from J; junction bases left unmatched: 11. Germline V CDR1 and CDR2: SGDLS, YYNGEE. CDR3 length: 17 amino acids. CDR3 protein: CASSARPSGTGGNEQFF. CDR3 DNA: TGTGCCAGCAGCGCTCGGCCTTCCGGGACAGGGGGCAATGAGCAGTTCTTC.

This rearrangement joins TRBV6-2 or TRBV6-3 to TRBJ2-7, with 7 positions matching TRBD1. J gave up 4 bases and V 6 bases, and 3 bases lay outside the gene matches. The CDR3 loop spans 12 amino acids. Germline V gene lookup returns CDR1 MNHEY and CDR2 SVGEGT. CDR3: CASSRQGYEQYF. The CDR3 coding sequence is TGTGCCAGCAGCCGACAGGGTTACGAGCAGTACTTC.

The rearrangement joins TRBV5-1 to TRBJ2-1; 8 bases match TRBD2. Unmatched junction bases numbered 9, after V lost 4 bases and J lost 9 bases. The CDR3 totals 14 residues. Looked up from germline, CDR1 is SGHRS and CDR2 is YFSETQ. For the CDR3, the DNA is TGCGCCAGCAGCGCGCGACTAGCGTCGGTTGAGCAGTTCTTC. Protein product: CASSARLASVEQFF.

The chain couples TRBV11-2 to TRBJ2-1; a weak D match, TRBD2 (6 bases). The V end was cut by 2 bases, the J end by 3 bases, with 11 bases between. The CDR3 runs 15 residues. CDR1 and CDR2 from the germline V gene are SGHAT and FQNNGV. The DNA of the CDR3 is TGTGCCAGCAGCTTACTGGCGGGGCGCTACAATGAGCAGTTCTTC. Its translation: CASSLLAGRYNEQFF.

This clone was seen once. The CDR3, as DNA: TGTGCCAGCACTGATCCCATCCCCTCGGCAACTAATGAAAAACTGTTTTTT. Translation: CASTDPIPSATNEKLFF. J is TRBJ1-4 and V is TRBV28; D gene uncertain. The CDR3 is made up of 17 amino acids. V was clipped by 7 bases and J by 0 bases, with 18 bases between them. Germline V gene sequence: CDR1 MDHEN, CDR2 SYDVKM.

J is TRBJ1-5 and V is TRBV7-8, with TRBD1 as a possible D gene (5 bases). The CDR3 has 15 amino acids. Germline V gene lookup returns CDR1 SGHVS and CDR2 FQNEAQ. Trimming cost V 1 base and J 4 bases, with 11 bases left between them. DNA of the CDR3: TGTGCCAGCAGCTTAGGGGAACGGGGGAATCAGCCCCAGCATTTT. It is translated as CASSLGERGNQPQHF. The full variable domain, with the rest looked up from reference TRBV7-8 and TRBJ1-5, is GAGVSQSPRYKVAKRGQDVALRCDPISGHVSLFWYQQALGQGPEFLTYFQNEAQLDKSGLPSDRFFAERPEGSVSTLKIQRTQQEDSAVYLCASSLGERGNQPQHFGDGTRLSIL.

The chain has TRBV18 and TRBJ1-2, with no clear D. The CDR3 is 16 amino acids. V gave up 2 bases and J gave up 2 bases, with 15 bases separating them. From germline, CDR1 is KGHSH and CDR2 LQKENI. CDR3 DNA sequence: TGTGCCAGCTCACCAAACGAGGGAAATTGGAACTATGGCTACACCTTC. Translation: CASSPNEGNWNYGYTF.

CDR3 sequence reads: CAISEFAQPQHF. The CDR3 DNA reads as TGTGCCATCAGTGAGTTTGCGCAGCCCCAGCATTTT. The V call is TRBV10-3, the J call TRBJ1-5; D is unclear. Germline CDR1 ENHRY, CDR2 SYGVKD. This CDR3 has 12 amino acids. Trimming cost V 1 base and J 7 bases, with 5 bases left between them.